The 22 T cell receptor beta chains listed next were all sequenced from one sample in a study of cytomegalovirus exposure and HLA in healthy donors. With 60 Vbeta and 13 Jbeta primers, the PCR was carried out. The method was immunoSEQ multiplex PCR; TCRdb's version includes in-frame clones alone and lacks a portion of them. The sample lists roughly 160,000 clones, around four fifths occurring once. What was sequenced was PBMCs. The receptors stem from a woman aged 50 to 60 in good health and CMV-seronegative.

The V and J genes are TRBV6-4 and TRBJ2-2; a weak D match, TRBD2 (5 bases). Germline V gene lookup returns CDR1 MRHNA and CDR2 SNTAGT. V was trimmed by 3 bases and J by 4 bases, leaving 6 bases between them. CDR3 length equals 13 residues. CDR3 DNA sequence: TGTGCCAGCAGTGAAGGGAGCACCGGGGAGCTGTTTTTT. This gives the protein CASSEGSTGELFF.

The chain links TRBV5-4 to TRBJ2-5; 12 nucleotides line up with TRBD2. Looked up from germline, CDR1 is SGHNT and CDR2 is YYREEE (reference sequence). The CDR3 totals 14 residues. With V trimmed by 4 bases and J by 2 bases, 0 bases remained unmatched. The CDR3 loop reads CASSLAGGQETQYF. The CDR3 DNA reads TGTGCCAGCAGCCTAGCGGGAGGGCAAGAGACCCAGTACTTC.

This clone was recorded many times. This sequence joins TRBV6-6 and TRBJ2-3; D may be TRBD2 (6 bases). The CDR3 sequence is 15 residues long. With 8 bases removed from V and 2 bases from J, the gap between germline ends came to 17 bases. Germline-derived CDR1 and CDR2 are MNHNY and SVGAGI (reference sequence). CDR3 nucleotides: TGTGCCAGCGGATTCGGGAGCGAACCCACAGATACGCAGTATTTT. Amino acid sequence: CASGFGSEPTDTQYF.

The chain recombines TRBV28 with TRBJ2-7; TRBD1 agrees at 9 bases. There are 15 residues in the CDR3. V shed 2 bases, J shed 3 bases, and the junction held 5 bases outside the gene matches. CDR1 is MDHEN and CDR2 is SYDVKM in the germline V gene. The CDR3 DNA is TGTGCCAGCAGTTTAACGGACAGGGGCCGCTACGAGCAGTACTTC. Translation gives CASSLTDRGRYEQYF.

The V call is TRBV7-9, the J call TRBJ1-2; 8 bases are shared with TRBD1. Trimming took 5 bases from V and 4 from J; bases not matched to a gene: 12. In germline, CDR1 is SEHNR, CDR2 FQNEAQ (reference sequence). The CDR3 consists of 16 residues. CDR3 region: CASSQHMTGALYGYTF. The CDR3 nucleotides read TGTGCCAGCAGCCAGCACATGACAGGGGCACTCTATGGCTACACCTTC. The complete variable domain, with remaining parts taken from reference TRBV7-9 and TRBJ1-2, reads DTGVSQNPRHKITKRGQNVTFRCDPISEHNRLYWYRQTLGQGPEFLTYFQNEAQLEKSRLLSDRFSAERPKGSFSTLEIQRTEQGDSAMYLCASSQHMTGALYGYTFGSGTRLTVV.

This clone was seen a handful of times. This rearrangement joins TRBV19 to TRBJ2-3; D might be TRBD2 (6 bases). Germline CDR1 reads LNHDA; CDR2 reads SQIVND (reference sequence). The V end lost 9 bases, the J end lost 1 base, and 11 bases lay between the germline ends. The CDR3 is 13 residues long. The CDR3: CASRSSGTDTQYF. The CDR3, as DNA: TGTGCCAGCCGCTCTAGCGGCACAGATACGCAGTATTTT.

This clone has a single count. CDR3: CASSEAPRGVNNEQFF. As DNA, the CDR3 is TGTGCCAGCAGTGAAGCGCCGCGGGGGGTAAACAATGAGCAGTTCTTC. The chain joins TRBV2 to TRBJ2-1, with 8 bases fitting TRBD2. V trimming: 0 bases; J trimming: 5 bases; junction bases outside the gene matches: 6. The length of the CDR3 is 16 residues. Germline CDR1 SNHLY, CDR2 FYNNEI.

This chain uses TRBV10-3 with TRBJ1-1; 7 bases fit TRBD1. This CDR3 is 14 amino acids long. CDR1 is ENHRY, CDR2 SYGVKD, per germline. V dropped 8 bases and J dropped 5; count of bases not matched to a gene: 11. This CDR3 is CAIGRQGELTEAFF. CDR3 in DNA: TGTGCCATCGGACGACAGGGTGAGTTGACTGAAGCTTTCTTT.

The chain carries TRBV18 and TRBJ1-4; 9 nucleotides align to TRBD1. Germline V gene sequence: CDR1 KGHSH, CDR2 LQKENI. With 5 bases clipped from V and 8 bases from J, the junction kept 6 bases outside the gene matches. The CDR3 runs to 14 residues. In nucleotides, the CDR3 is TGTGCCAGCTCAACAAACAGGGGGCACGAAAAACTGTTTTTT. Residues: CASSTNRGHEKLFF.

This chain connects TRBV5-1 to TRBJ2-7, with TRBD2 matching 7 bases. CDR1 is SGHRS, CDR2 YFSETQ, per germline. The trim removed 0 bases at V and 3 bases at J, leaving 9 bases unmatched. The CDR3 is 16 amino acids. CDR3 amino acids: CASSLAAGGSSYEQYF. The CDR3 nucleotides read TGCGCCAGCAGCTTGGCCGCGGGCGGGAGTAGCTACGAGCAGTACTTC. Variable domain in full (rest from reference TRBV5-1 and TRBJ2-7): KAGVTQTPRYLIKTRGQQVTLSCSPISGHRSVSWYQQTPGQGLQFLFEYFSETQRNKGNFPGRFSGRQFSNSRSEMNVSTLELGDSALYLCASSLAAGGSSYEQYFGPGTRLTVT.

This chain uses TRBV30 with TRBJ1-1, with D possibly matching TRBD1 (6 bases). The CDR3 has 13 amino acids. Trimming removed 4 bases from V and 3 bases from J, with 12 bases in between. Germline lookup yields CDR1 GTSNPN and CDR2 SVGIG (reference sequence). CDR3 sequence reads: CAWTGTKDTEAFF. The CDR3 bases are TGTGCCTGGACCGGGACAAAGGACACTGAAGCTTTCTTT.

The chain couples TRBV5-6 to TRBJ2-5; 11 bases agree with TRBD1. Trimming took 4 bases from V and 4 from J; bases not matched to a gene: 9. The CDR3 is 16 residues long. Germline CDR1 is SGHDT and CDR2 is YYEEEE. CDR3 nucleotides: TGTGCCAGCAGCCCCCTGGGTGGGACAGGGGGAGAGACCCAGTACTTC. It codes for CASSPLGGTGGETQYF.

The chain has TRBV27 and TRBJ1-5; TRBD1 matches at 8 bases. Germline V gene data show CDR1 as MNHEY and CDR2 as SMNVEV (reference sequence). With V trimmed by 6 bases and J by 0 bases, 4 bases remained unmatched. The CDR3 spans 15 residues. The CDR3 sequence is CASSQGQASNQPQHF. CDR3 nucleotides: TGTGCCAGCAGCCAGGGACAGGCTAGCAATCAGCCCCAGCATTTT.

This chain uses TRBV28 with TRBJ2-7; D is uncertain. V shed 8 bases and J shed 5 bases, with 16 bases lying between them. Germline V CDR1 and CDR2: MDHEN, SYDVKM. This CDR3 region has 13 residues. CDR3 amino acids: CASGLMRLHEQYF. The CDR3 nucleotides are TGTGCCAGCGGCTTGATGAGGCTCCACGAGCAGTACTTC.

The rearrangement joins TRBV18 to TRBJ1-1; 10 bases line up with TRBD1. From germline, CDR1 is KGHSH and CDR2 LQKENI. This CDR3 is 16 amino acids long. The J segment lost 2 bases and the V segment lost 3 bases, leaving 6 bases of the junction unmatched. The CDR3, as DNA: TGTGCCAGCTCACCTGGGACAGGGGACTTAAACACTGAAGCTTTCTTT. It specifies CASSPGTGDLNTEAFF.

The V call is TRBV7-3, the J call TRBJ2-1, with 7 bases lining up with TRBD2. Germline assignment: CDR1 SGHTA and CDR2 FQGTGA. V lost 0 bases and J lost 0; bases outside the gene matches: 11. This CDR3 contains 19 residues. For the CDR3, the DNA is TGTGCCAGCAGCTTAACGCGGGACTATTCCCGAAGCTCCTACAATGAGCAGTTCTTC. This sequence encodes CASSLTRDYSRSSYNEQFF. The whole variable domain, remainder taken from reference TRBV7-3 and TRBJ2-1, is GAGVSQTPSNKVTEKGKYVELRCDPISGHTALYWYRQSLGQGPEFLIYFQGTGAADDSGLPNDRFFAVRPEGSVSTLKIQRTERGDSAVYLCASSLTRDYSRSSYNEQFFGPGTRLTVL.

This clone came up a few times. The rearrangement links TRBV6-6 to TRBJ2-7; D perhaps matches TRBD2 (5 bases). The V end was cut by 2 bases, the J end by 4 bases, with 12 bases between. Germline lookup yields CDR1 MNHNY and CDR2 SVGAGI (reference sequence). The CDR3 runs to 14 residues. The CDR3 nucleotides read TGTGCCAGCAGTTACGAGCGGATCTATTACGAGCAGTACTTC. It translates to CASSYERIYYEQYF.

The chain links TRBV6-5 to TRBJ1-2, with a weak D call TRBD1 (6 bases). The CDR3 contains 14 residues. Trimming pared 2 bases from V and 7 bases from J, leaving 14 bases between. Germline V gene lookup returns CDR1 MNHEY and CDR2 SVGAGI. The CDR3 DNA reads TGTGCCAGCAGTTACGGCAGGGGAGGGGGTGGCTACACCTTC. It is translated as CASSYGRGGGGYTF.

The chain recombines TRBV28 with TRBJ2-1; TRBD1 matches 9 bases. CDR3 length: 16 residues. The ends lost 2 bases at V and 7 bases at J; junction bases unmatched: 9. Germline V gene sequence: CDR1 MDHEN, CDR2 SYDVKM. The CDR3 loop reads CASSLGGTGPGNEQFF. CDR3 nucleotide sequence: TGTGCCAGCAGTTTAGGTGGGACAGGGCCGGGTAATGAGCAGTTCTTC.

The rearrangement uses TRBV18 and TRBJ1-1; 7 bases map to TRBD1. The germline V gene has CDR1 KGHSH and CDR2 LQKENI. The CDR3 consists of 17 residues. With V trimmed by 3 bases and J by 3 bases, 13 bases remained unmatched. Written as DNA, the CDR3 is TGTGCCAGCTCACCCCGGGAAAAGACAGGGACGGACACTGAAGCTTTCTTT. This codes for CASSPREKTGTDTEAFF.

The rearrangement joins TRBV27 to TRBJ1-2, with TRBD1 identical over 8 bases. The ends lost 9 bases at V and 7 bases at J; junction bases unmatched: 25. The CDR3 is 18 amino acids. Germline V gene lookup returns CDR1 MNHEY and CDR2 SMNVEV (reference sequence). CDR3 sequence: CASDFLSWGRGPPVGYTF. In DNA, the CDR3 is TGTGCCAGTGACTTCCTCTCCTGGGGCAGGGGGCCTCCCGTTGGCTACACCTTC.

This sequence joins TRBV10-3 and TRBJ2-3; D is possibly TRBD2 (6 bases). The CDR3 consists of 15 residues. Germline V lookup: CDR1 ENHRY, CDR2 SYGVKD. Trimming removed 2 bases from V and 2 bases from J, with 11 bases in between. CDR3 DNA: TGTGCCATCAGTGAGGACGGCGGGGACACAGATACGCAGTATTTT. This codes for CAISEDGGDTDTQYF.